This passage covers 25 T cell receptor beta chains from one sample sequenced in a study of CD4 T cells in relation to SARS-CoV-2 and coronaviruses (dated by TCRdb to 2020 to 2022). Antigens of these TCRs are unknown. CD4+ T cells from unexposed donors were collected before the COVID-19 pandemic (2011-2018). After around eleven days of culture, CD4+ T cells were isolated with the EasySep CD4+ T cell isolation kit. Library creation used the immunoSEQ multiplex PCR assay. In its TCRdb copy, this immuneACCESS table keeps in-frame sequences only and misses some clones. Where compared with another copy, unresolved V genes explain less than half of these, and the others have no known cause. Recorded for this sample are 15,000 to 25,000 clones; 75% to 85% of them occurred a single time. More than 20% of the sample rests with the top ten. The specimen was CD4+ T cells from PBMCs, cultured in vitro. The receptor source for this set is a human donor in good health.

This clone was seen a single time. The chain uses TRBV10-3 and TRBJ2-1; a possible D gene is TRBD2 (7 bases). This CDR3 comprises 15 residues. Looked up from germline, CDR1 is ENHRY and CDR2 is SYGVKD. V shed 8 bases and J shed 2 bases, with 16 bases lying between them. The CDR3 spells CAIQRGGPTYNEQFF. CDR3 sequence (DNA): TGTGCCATCCAGAGGGGGGGACCGACCTACAATGAGCAGTTCTTC.

This rearrangement joins TRBV2 to TRBJ1-2, with D perhaps TRBD1 (5 bases). The CDR3 has 14 amino acids. Looked up from germline, CDR1 is SNHLY and CDR2 is FYNNEI. Trimming cost V 2 bases and J 7 bases, with 14 bases left between them. This CDR3 is CASSELGTWSGYTF. CDR3 bases: TGTGCCAGCAGTGAATTAGGGACCTGGTCTGGCTACACCTTC.

This CDR3 is CASSSGLAFLRGTDTQYF. In DNA form, the CDR3 reads TGCGCCAGCAGCTCGGGACTAGCCTTCCTTCGAGGCACAGATACGCAGTATTTT. This chain links TRBV5-1 with TRBJ2-3; TRBD2 matches 9 bases. The trim removed 3 bases at V and 1 base at J, leaving 12 bases unmatched. The CDR3 is 18 amino acids. Germline assignment: CDR1 SGHRS and CDR2 YFSETQ.

The rearrangement joins TRBV18 to TRBJ2-2; a weak D match, TRBD1 (6 bases). Germline V lookup: CDR1 KGHSH, CDR2 LQKENI. Trimming stripped 2 bases from V and 4 bases from J, with 14 bases between. CDR3 length equals 16 residues. Here the CDR3 reads CASSPLGAGITGELFF. In nucleotides, the CDR3 is TGTGCCAGCTCACCATTGGGGGCAGGGATCACCGGGGAGCTGTTTTTT.

The chain carries TRBV29-1 and TRBJ2-4, with D possibly TRBD1 on 6 matching bases. This CDR3 spans 14 amino acids. Trimming took off 0 bases at V and 5 bases at J, with 11 bases between the two ends. CDR1 is SQVTM, CDR2 ANQGSEA, per germline. The CDR3 DNA sequence: TGCAGCGTTGAAGACGGGACAAACCAAAACATTCAGTACTTC. Protein: CSVEDGTNQNIQYF.

V is TRBV6-2 or TRBV6-3 and J is TRBJ2-3, with 9 bases matching TRBD2. Germline CDR1 is MNHEY and CDR2 is SVGEGT. J lost 5 bases, V lost 4 bases, and 10 bases had no gene match. This CDR3 region has 16 residues. The CDR3, as DNA: TGTGCCAGCAGTTGGAGGCGGGAGGGCTATGAAGATACGCAGTATTTT. Its translation: CASSWRREGYEDTQYF.

V and J are TRBV2 and TRBJ2-5; D is uncertain. Germline V gene lookup returns CDR1 SNHLY and CDR2 FYNNEI. This CDR3 contains 13 residues. The V end was cut by 8 bases, the J end by 0 bases, with 10 bases between. The CDR3 reads CASRSRNQETQYF. CDR3 sequence (DNA): TGTGCCAGCCGTTCCAGAAACCAAGAGACCCAGTACTTC. Together with reference TRBV2 and TRBJ2-5, the CDR3 gives the full variable domain: EPEVTQTPSHQVTQMGQEVILRCVPISNHLYFYWYRQILGQKVEFLVSFYNNEISEKSEIFDDQFSVERPDGSNFTLKIRSTKLEDSAMYFCASRSRNQETQYFGPGTRLLVL.

The chain has TRBV5-1 and TRBJ1-1; D is unclear. V was trimmed by 4 bases and J by 0 bases, leaving 10 bases between them. The CDR3 covers 14 residues. Germline V gene data show CDR1 as SGHRS and CDR2 as YFSETQ. CDR3 loop: CASSTQAVNTEAFF. The CDR3 DNA reads as TGCGCCAGCAGCACGCAGGCCGTGAACACTGAAGCTTTCTTT.

The V call is TRBV18, the J call TRBJ2-4, with 16 bases matching TRBD2. The CDR3 length is 17 residues. V shed 4 bases, J shed 5 bases, and the junction held 5 bases outside the gene matches. Germline V gene sequence: CDR1 KGHSH, CDR2 LQKENI. The CDR3 region is CASSRGLAGGIENIQYF. The CDR3 coding sequence is TGTGCCAGCTCACGGGGACTAGCGGGGGGGATCGAAAACATTCAGTACTTC.

The rearrangement uses TRBV30 and TRBJ1-1; 9 bases are a match to TRBD1. The CDR3 contains 14 residues. In germline, CDR1 is GTSNPN, CDR2 SVGIG (reference sequence). Trimming took 4 bases from V and 7 from J; bases not matched to a gene: 10. This chain's CDR3 is CAWKDRGLLNEAFF. CDR3 DNA sequence: TGTGCCTGGAAGGACAGGGGCCTTCTCAATGAAGCTTTCTTT.

J is TRBJ1-5 and V is TRBV19, with D tentatively TRBD1 (5 bases). Germline assignment: CDR1 LNHDA and CDR2 SQIVND (reference sequence). The CDR3 runs to 17 residues. V gave up 10 bases and J gave up 3 bases, with 25 bases separating them. The CDR3 is CATQRGLRDSLNQPQHF. CDR3 sequence (DNA): TGTGCCACCCAAAGGGGCTTAAGAGACAGTCTCAATCAGCCCCAGCATTTT.

This rearrangement joins TRBV3-1 (or the pseudogene TRBV3-2) to TRBJ2-5, with D possibly TRBD2 on 5 matching bases. The CDR3 totals 15 residues. V gave up 1 base and J gave up 1 base, with 10 bases separating them. Germline V lookup: CDR1 LGHDT, CDR2 YNNKEL (reference sequence). CDR3 DNA: TGTGCCAGCAGCCAAGGTCTAGCAAGCCAAGAGACCCAGTACTTC. Its translation: CASSQGLASQETQYF.

The genes are TRBV29-1 and TRBJ2-5, with D perhaps matching TRBD1 (5 bases). The V end lost 0 bases, the J end lost 5 bases, and 19 bases lay between the germline ends. CDR3 length: 16 amino acids. Germline CDR1 SQVTM, CDR2 ANQGSEA. This CDR3 is CSVEDRHRIPFETQYF. CDR3 nucleotide sequence: TGCAGCGTTGAAGATCGGCACAGGATCCCATTCGAGACCCAGTACTTC.

This rearrangement joins TRBV19 to TRBJ1-5, with D perhaps matching TRBD1 (6 bases). The CDR3 runs to 16 residues. Trimming stripped 7 bases from V and 1 base from J, with 17 bases between. Germline loops: CDR1 LNHDA, CDR2 SQIVND (reference sequence). The CDR3 DNA reads TGTGCCAGTAACCCCCTCGGCGGGGGCAGCAATCAGCCCCAGCATTTT. Amino acid sequence: CASNPLGGGSNQPQHF. Together with reference TRBV19 and TRBJ1-5, the CDR3 gives the full variable domain: DGGITQSPKYLFRKEGQNVTLSCEQNLNHDAMYWYRQDPGQGLRLIYYSQIVNDFQKGDIAEGYSVSREKKESFPLTVTSAQKNPTAFYLCASNPLGGGSNQPQHFGDGTRLSIL.

This chain connects TRBV2 to TRBJ2-1, with D possibly matching TRBD2 (6 bases). CDR3 length equals 15 residues. V was clipped by 6 bases and J by 6 bases, with 18 bases between them. The V gene's germline CDR1 is SNHLY and CDR2 FYNNEI. This CDR3 is CASSAGTSLGNEQFF. DNA for the CDR3: TGTGCCAGCAGCGCGGGAACCTCACTCGGCAATGAGCAGTTCTTC.

V is TRBV6-5 and J is TRBJ2-7; D is perhaps TRBD1 (6 bases). CDR3 length equals 15 residues. V gave up 9 bases and J gave up 0 bases, with 18 bases separating them. Germline CDR1 MNHEY, CDR2 SVGAGI. CDR3 in DNA: TGTGCCAGTTCTGGGACAACCGAAGGCTCCTACGAGCAGTACTTC. Protein product: CASSGTTEGSYEQYF.

The CDR3 DNA sequence: TGTGCCAGCAGTTTATACGGGAGTGAGCAGTTCTTC. Amino acids: CASSLYGSEQFF. The rearrangement links TRBV12-3 or TRBV12-4 to TRBJ2-1, with a weak D call TRBD2 (6 bases). The CDR3 totals 12 residues. Between the trimmed V and J ends, which lost 2 bases and 9 bases, there was a span of 8 bases.

The chain links TRBV9 to TRBJ1-3, with 10 bases fitting TRBD1. The germline V gene has CDR1 SGDLS and CDR2 YYNGEE. The CDR3 covers 15 residues. The V segment lost 3 bases and the J segment 4 bases; nucleotides outside the gene matches: 4. The CDR3 loop is CASSADRGQGNTIYF. For the CDR3, the DNA is TGTGCCAGCAGCGCCGACAGGGGGCAAGGAAACACCATATATTTT.

The rearrangement uses TRBV27 and TRBJ1-2; the match to TRBD1 covers 8 bases. With 6 bases clipped from V and 6 bases from J, the junction kept 9 bases outside the gene matches. Germline CDR1 is MNHEY and CDR2 is SMNVEV (reference sequence). CDR3 length: 14 residues. CDR3 in amino acids: CASRDPGGHHGYTF. The CDR3 coding sequence is TGTGCCAGCAGAGACCCAGGGGGCCACCATGGCTACACCTTC.

Here the CDR3 DNA reads TGCGCCAGCAGTTTCACCGGGACAGTTCCCGGGGAGCTGTTTTTT. Protein sequence: CASSFTGTVPGELFF. V gene TRBV5-1 combines with J gene TRBJ2-2, with 7 bases that match TRBD1. Per germline, CDR1 SGHRS and CDR2 YFSETQ. Unmatched junction bases numbered 10, after V lost 5 bases and J lost 6 bases. CDR3 length: 15 amino acids.

This rearrangement joins TRBV19 to TRBJ1-2, with 7 bases identical to TRBD1. In germline, CDR1 is LNHDA, CDR2 SQIVND (reference sequence). Trimming removed 2 bases from V and 2 bases from J; junction bases left unmatched: 5. The CDR3 sequence is 15 residues long. CDR3 sequence: CASSIMGGQNYGYTF. The CDR3 DNA follows: TGTGCCAGTAGTATAATGGGGGGACAGAACTATGGCTACACCTTC.

The chain recombines TRBV11-3 with TRBJ2-3; maybe TRBD1 (6 bases). CDR1 and CDR2 from the germline V gene are SGHNT and YENEEA. This CDR3 is built from 16 residues. The V end lost 2 bases, the J end lost 6 bases, and 18 bases lay between the germline ends. CDR3 amino acids: CASSLWSGTPGDTQYF. The CDR3, as DNA: TGTGCCAGCAGCTTATGGTCCGGGACACCCGGGGATACGCAGTATTTT.

The J gene is TRBJ2-3, the V gene TRBV7-9, with no clear D. Germline values: CDR1 SEHNR, CDR2 FQNEAQ (reference sequence). This CDR3 has 12 amino acids. Trimming took off 8 bases at V and 6 bases at J, with 12 bases between the two ends. CDR3 amino acids: CASGELGDTQYF. Here the CDR3 DNA reads TGTGCCAGCGGCGAACTGGGGGATACGCAGTATTTT.

This sequence joins TRBV27 and TRBJ2-3; maybe TRBD2 (6 bases). Germline V gene lookup returns CDR1 MNHEY and CDR2 SMNVEV (reference sequence). The CDR3 consists of 14 residues. Between the trimmed V and J ends, which lost 3 bases and 1 base, there was a span of 8 bases. CDR3 amino acids: CASSFSGGTDTQYF. Here the CDR3 DNA reads TGTGCCAGCAGTTTTAGCGGAGGCACAGATACGCAGTATTTT.

This chain joins TRBV7-2 and TRBJ2-7; 8 bases are shared with TRBD1. This CDR3 contains 14 residues. Trimming removed 5 bases from V and 0 bases from J; junction bases left unmatched: 3. Per germline, CDR1 SGHTA and CDR2 FQGNSA. The CDR3 here is CASSRDRSSYEQYF. The DNA for the CDR3 is TGTGCCAGCAGCCGGGACAGGAGCTCCTACGAGCAGTACTTC. Variable domain in full (rest from reference TRBV7-2 and TRBJ2-7): GAGVSQSPSNKVTEKGKDVELRCDPISGHTALYWYRQSLGQGLEFLIYFQGNSAPDKSGLPSDRFSAERTGGSVSTLTIQRTQQEDSAVYLCASSRDRSSYEQYFGPGTRLTVT.